Listed here is a single T cell receptor beta chain. This clone was observed a few times. Its cognate antigen has yet to be identified. No much larger clonotype is one base removed from it; base qualities were not supplied. These data originate in a study of cytomegalovirus exposure and HLA in healthy donors (dated by TCRdb to about 2017). Broadly, across the study: An earlier analysis of several hundred of the donors reported approximately 270 Gb of sequence data and 100 million to 140 million unique TCR beta sequences from 190 million or so T cells. Using immunosequencing, the study profiled T cell repertoires from 640 or so subjects and related those repertoires to cytomegalovirus serostatus. Rather than drawing on any new phenotypic data, the later analysis identified candidate immune exposures from TCR beta sequences and the way those sequences occurred across donors. Among almost 400 genotyped donors of the cohort, an average of about 240,000 unique TCR beta nucleotide sequences were sequenced per donor, about a sixth of them non-productive. Besides the first cohort of under 700 subjects, a separate validation cohort made up of 120 different subjects was used. Donor age, sex, ethnicity and CMV serostatus were compiled together with the repertoire data. Approximately 300 gigabases of sequencing data and 80 million or so unique TCR sequences were included in an early release covering over 600 HLA-typed donors. All discovery cohort repertoires had been generated on a single sequencing platform. High-throughput TCR immunosequencing, statistical association of individual TCRs with disease status, and machine learning were combined to predict cytomegalovirus infection status. Of the approximately 400 genotyped donors, 81% fell in the genetic ancestry cluster associated with self-reported Caucasian donors. Typing coverage varied by locus: 629-630 donors for A, B, C, DRB1 and DQB1; approximately 520 for DQA1; over 600 for DPA1; approximately 450 for DPB1. Genome-wide SNP genotypes for about three fifths of the 666 donors were used in a later genetic analysis, which treated that subset as a discovery cohort. An earlier analysis of around 640 of the donors used high-throughput TCR beta sequencing to judge whether each TCR beta V gene segment behaved as functional or pseudogenic. The study aimed to test whether cataloging public T cell receptors could reveal signatures of past pathogen exposure. Roughly 5 DR-DQ haplotypes were handled as single units for association and clustering because linkage in the cohort was strong. HLA typing included class I and class II loci at four-digit resolution. In a later analysis, previously published TCR beta repertoires from 600 to 850 donors were re-analyzed and high-resolution HLA genotyping was added so that TCR occurrence patterns could be studied. The paper's findings and limits, for the study overall: A later analysis reported that several top co-occurrence clusters appeared linked to parvovirus B19, influenza, CMV and Epstein-Barr virus. HLA typing was unavailable for some donors at each locus, so association tests used only the typed subset. The classifier was reported to diagnose cytomegalovirus status with high specificity and sensitivity in both the original and validation cohorts. In a later genetic analysis, fewer N-insertions in productive TCRs were reported among donors in an Asian-associated ancestry cluster than the roughly 700-donor mean. A group of highly shared sequence variants was considered likely to be a technical artifact of the sequencing pipeline. In a later analysis, the rate of TCR association differed among HLA loci, with DRB1 alleles having the most associated TCRs and HLA-C alleles having the fewest. An association between a missense DCLRE1C variant and V-gene and J-gene trimming of TCR beta chains was found in a later genetic analysis and replicated in an independent cohort. A later analysis found that HLA-associated TCR beta chains were more clonally expanded and had lower generation probabilities than equally common non-associated chains. Roughly uniform sequencing depth across donors was assumed in presence/absence analyses, although this assumption may not hold. Some IMGT-functional V segments, including TRBV6-2 and TRBV6-3, could not be told apart with the 87-base-pair reads, so those segments were excluded. An earlier analysis of some 590 of the donors showed that most TCR beta V segments appeared in productive rearrangements either about 90% or about 30% of the time, which broadly matched IMGT annotations. The earlier analysis of approximately 540 of the donors excluded 15 to 20 rarely observed V segments, including chromosome 9 orphons, because counts were too low. A further reported finding was that TCR beta sequences accurately predicted the HLA-A and HLA-B alleles for most subjects in the first cohort. At a false discovery rate of 0.05, a later analysis linked approximately 18,000 TCR beta sequences to specific HLA alleles. The only immune exposure information available for the cohort was CMV serostatus. When HLA alleles, especially DR and DQ, strongly co-occurred, TCR associations were difficult to assign to individual alleles. A later analysis found that most CMV-associated TCR beta chains appeared HLA-restricted, with HLA associations seemingly driven largely by CMV exposure. Most TCR sequences were seen in very few donors, while some public TCRs were found in many individuals. This cohort had only TCR beta chains sequenced, and the lack of alpha or paired-chain data limited which features could be detected. A total of 150 to 200 TCR beta chains were listed by the study as associated with cytomegalovirus. Correlated functional status among segregating V segments might reflect linkage disequilibrium, but an unknown experimental factor could not be ruled out. It was suggested by the authors that the approach could potentially be generalized to other disease states and immunological phenotypes. Three of the identified cytomegalovirus-associated TCR beta chains were confirmed in vitro to be specific for cytomegalovirus antigens.

CDR1 is given as MDHEN and CDR2 as SYDVKM, both from the germline V gene. V trim: 7 bases; J trim: 2 bases; unmatched bases: 7. The CDR3 sequence holds 15 residues, the cysteine and phenylalanine included. Of all the DNA, just the CDR3 is kept, 45 bases in frame from base 1. Library method: the immunoSEQ multiplex PCR assay. A mixture of 60 forward primers for TCR Vbeta segments and 13 reverse primers for TCR Jbeta segments was used in the multiplex PCR. The CDR3 region of rearranged TCR beta genes was amplified from genomic DNA by a multiplex PCR assay. On the Illumina HiSeq System, the amplified TCR beta libraries were sequenced as 87-base-pair reads. Processing in the source paper ran as follows. In a later analysis, around 80 million unique TCR beta chains were counted across the roughly 610 repertoires, and roughly 9.9 million of these chains were shared by at least two donors. Raw reads were error-corrected and collapsed into unique sequences with a nearest-neighbor algorithm that merged closely related sequences to remove PCR and sequencing errors. To assign V, D and J gene segments, CDR3 sequences were aligned to IMGT reference sequences. Each retained sequence needed at least a six-nucleotide match to both a V gene segment and a J gene segment. Rearrangements were called productive when the CDR3 lacked stop codons and stayed in frame with V and J; all others were non-productive. CDR3 was defined according to IMGT convention as the region running from the second conserved V-encoded cysteine to the conserved J-encoded phenylalanine. In an earlier analysis of more than 550 of the donors, sequences lacking an unambiguous match to a single V gene segment were excluded. In an earlier analysis of about 590 of the donors, a V segment was called functional when productive rearrangements were above 56.7%, and segregating when the standard deviation between donors exceeded 5%. A statistical classification framework was developed to diagnose cytomegalovirus status using the catalog of TCR beta chain sequences. A later analysis assigned V and J genes by comparing TCR nucleotide sequences with IMGT/GENE-DB human TR gene sequences. In a later analysis, CDR3 sequences and most-parsimonious VDJ recombination scenarios were assigned using the TCRdist pipeline. A later analysis defined each TCR beta chain by its CDR3 amino acid sequence plus V-gene family, and excluded reads lacking a unique V-gene family. As a way to deal with suspected cross-contamination and a sequencing artifact, a later analysis dropped over 550 nucleotide sequences that were highly shared and had low generation probability. In a later analysis, a clonal expansion index for each public chain was calculated from normalized within-repertoire ranks of inferred template counts. In a later analysis, generation probabilities were computed with a VDJ recombination model fitted to out-of-frame rearrangements, and the resulting probabilities were checked against IGoR. In a later analysis, TCR-TCR, TCR-HLA and TCR-CMV co-occurrence was scored with hypergeometric tests, and a repertoire-size bias correction was applied to TCR pairs. To estimate false discovery rates, a later analysis permuted the HLA or CMV assignments 20 times. In a later analysis, co-occurring TCRs were grouped using DBSCAN, and TCRdist sequence similarity was added for clustering within HLA-allele-positive subsets. Repertoires with fewer than 30,000 or more than 120,000 public chains were left out of co-occurrence clustering, as were about five repertoires with anomalous nucleotide sharing. In TCRdb, the immuneACCESS table is reduced to in-frame sequences with V and J assigned. These tables do not hold every clone; where another copy was compared, an unresolved V gene accounts for under half, and the others remain unexplained. The V and J calls and clone size come from that table; D and trimming were worked out from the DNA. Here the sample has roughly 140,000 clones; roughly a tenth occur a single time. The ten largest account for approximately 2% of the sample.

The cohort was made up of approximately 700 healthy bone marrow donors. At the time of sampling, every cohort member was nominally healthy, though immune exposures that went unrecorded were likely present. The donor was CMV seronegative and was included in the group of a few hundred seronegative cohort members. Each donor provided a peripheral blood sample, and peripheral blood mononuclear cells were used for TCR beta sequencing. Genomic DNA was extracted from the blood cell samples with the Qiagen DNeasy Blood Extraction Kit. The specimen sequenced was PBMCs. The chain is made from TRBV28 and TRBJ1-2, with 10 bases in between that match TRBD1. This sequence was found in a male donor in good health and CMV-seronegative. The DNA sequence is given as TGTGCCAGCACCGCCTTGGGACAGGGGAACTATGGCTACACCTTC. This gives the protein CASTALGQGNYGYTF.